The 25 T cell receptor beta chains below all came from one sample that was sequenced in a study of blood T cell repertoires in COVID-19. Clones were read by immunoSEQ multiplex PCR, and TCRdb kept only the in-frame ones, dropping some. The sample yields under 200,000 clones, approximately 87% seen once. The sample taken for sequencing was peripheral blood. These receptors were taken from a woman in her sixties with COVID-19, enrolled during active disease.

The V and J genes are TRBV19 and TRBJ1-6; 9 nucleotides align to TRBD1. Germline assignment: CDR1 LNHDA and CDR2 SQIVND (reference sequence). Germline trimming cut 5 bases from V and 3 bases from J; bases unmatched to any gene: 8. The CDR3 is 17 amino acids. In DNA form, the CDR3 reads TGTGCCAGTAGTCCAAGACAGGGGGAGTTCTATAATTCACCCCTCCACTTT. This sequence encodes CASSPRQGEFYNSPLHF.

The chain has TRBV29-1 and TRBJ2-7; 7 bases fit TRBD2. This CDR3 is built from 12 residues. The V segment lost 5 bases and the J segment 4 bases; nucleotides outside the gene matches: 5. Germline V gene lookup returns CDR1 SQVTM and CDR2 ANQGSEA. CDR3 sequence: CSVSRGEYEQYF. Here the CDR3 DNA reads TGCAGCGTTTCTCGGGGGGAGTACGAGCAGTACTTC.

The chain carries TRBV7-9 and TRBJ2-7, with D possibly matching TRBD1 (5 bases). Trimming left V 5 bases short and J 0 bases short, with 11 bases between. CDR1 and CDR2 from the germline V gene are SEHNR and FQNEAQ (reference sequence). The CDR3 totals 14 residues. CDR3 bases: TGTGCCAGCAGCATCCCCGGACACTCCTACGAGCAGTACTTC. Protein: CASSIPGHSYEQYF.

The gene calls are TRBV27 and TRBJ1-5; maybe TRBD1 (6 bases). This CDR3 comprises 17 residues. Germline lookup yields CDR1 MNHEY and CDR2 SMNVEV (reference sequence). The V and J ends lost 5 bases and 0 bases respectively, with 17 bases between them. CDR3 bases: TGTGCCAGCAGTCCCGGACAGCGAATATATAGCAATCAGCCCCAGCATTTT. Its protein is CASSPGQRIYSNQPQHF.

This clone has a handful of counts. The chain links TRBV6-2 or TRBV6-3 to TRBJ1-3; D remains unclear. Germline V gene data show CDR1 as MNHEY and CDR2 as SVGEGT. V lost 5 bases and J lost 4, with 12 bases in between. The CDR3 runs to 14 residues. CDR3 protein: CASSSPSVGNTIYF. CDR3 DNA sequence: TGTGCCAGCAGTAGCCCATCGGTCGGAAACACCATATATTTT.

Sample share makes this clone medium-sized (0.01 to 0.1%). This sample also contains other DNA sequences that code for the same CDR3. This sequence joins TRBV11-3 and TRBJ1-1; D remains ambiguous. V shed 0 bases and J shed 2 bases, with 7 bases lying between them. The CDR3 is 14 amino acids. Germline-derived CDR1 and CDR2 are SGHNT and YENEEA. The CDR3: CASSLDPTNTEAFF. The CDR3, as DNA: TGTGCCAGCAGCTTAGATCCAACAAACACTGAAGCTTTCTTT.

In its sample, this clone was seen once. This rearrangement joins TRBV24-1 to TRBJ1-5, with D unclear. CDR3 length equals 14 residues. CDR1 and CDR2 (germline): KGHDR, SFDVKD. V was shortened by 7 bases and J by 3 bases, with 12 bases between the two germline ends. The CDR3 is CATRAAGDNQPQHF. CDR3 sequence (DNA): TGTGCCACCAGGGCCGCGGGAGACAATCAGCCCCAGCATTTT.

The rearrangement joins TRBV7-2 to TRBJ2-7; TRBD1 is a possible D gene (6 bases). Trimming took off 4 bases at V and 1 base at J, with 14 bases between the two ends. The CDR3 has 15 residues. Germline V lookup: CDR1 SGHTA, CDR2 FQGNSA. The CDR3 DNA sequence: TGTGCCAGCAGCTATTCGACCGGGACATCCTACGAGCAGTACTTC. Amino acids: CASSYSTGTSYEQYF.

The CDR3 DNA reads as TGCGCCAGCAGCCCGGGGGCCTACGAGCAGTACTTC. Protein: CASSPGAYEQYF. The rearrangement uses TRBV5-1 and TRBJ2-7, with a weak D call TRBD2 (6 bases). V gave up 4 bases and J gave up 2 bases, with 7 bases separating them. This CDR3 spans 12 amino acids. Germline values: CDR1 SGHRS, CDR2 YFSETQ.

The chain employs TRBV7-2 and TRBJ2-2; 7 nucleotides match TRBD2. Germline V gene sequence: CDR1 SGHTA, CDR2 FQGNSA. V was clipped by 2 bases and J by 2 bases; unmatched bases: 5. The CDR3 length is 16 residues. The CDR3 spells CASSLSASGNTGELFF. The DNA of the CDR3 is TGTGCCAGCAGCTTATCGGCTAGCGGAAACACCGGGGAGCTGTTTTTT.

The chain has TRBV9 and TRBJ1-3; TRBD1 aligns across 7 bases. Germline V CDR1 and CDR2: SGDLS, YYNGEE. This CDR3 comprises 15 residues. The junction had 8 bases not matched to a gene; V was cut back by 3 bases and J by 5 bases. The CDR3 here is CASSGDREERNTIYF. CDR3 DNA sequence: TGTGCCAGCAGCGGTGACAGGGAAGAAAGAAACACCATATATTTT.

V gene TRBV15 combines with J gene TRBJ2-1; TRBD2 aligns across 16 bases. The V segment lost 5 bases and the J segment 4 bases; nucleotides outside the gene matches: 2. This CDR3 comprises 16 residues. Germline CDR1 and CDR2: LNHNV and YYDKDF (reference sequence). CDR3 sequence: CATSRGLAGGYNEQFF. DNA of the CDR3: TGTGCCACCAGCCGGGGACTAGCGGGAGGGTACAATGAGCAGTTCTTC. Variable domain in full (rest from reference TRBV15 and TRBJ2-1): DAMVIQNPRYQVTQFGKPVTLSCSQTLNHNVMYWYQQKSSQAPKLLFHYYDKDFNNEADTPDNFQSRRPNTSFCFLDIRSPGLGDTAMYLCATSRGLAGGYNEQFFGPGTRLTVL.

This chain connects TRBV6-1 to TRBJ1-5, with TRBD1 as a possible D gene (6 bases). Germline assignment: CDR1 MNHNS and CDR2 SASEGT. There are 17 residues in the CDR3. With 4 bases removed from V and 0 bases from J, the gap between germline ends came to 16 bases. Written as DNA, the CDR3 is TGTGCCAGCAGTGTCGGACAGAGGACTCATAGCAATCAGCCCCAGCATTTT. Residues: CASSVGQRTHSNQPQHF.

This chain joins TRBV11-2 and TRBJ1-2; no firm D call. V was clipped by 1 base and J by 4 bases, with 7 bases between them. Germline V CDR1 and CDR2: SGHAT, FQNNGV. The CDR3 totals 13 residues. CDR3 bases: TGTGCCAGCAGCTTAGTGCCGGGCTATGGCTACACCTTC. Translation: CASSLVPGYGYTF.

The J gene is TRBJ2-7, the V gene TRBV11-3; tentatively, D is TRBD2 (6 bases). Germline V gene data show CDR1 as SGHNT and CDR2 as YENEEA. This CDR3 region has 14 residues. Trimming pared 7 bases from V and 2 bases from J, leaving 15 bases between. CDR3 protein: CASTQTGGAYEQYF. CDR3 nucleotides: TGTGCCAGCACCCAGACCGGGGGAGCCTACGAGCAGTACTTC.

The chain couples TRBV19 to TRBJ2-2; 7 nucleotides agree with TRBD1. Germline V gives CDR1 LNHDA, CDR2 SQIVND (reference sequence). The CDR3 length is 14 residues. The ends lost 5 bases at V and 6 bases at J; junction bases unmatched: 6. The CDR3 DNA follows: TGTGCCAGTAGTGTAGGGGGCTGGGCCGGGGAGCTGTTTTTT. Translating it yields CASSVGGWAGELFF.

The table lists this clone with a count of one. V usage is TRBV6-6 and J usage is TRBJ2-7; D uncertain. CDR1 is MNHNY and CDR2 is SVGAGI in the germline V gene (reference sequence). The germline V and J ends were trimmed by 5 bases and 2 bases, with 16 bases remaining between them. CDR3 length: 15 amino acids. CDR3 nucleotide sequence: TGTGCCAGCAGTCCCACAGCCCAGACCGCCTACGAGCAGTACTTC. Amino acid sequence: CASSPTAQTAYEQYF.

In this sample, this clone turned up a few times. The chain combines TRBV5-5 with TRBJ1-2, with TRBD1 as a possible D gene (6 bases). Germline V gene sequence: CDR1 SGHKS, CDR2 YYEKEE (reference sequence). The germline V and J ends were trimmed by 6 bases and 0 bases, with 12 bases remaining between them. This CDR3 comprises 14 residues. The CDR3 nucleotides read TGTGCCAGCATTGCAGGGGTATCTAACTATGGCTACACCTTC. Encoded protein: CASIAGVSNYGYTF. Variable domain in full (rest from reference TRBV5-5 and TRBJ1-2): DAGVTQSPTHLIKTRGQQVTLRCSPISGHKSVSWYQQVLGQGPQFIFQYYEKEERGRGNFPDRFSARQFPNYSSELNVNALLLGDSALYLCASIAGVSNYGYTFGSGTRLTVV.

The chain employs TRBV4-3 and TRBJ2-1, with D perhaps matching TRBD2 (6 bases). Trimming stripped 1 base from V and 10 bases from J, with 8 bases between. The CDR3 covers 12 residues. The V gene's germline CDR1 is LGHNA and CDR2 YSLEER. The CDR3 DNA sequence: TGCGCCAGCAGCCAAGCTGGGGGGGAGCAGTTCTTC. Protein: CASSQAGGEQFF.

The CDR3: CASSEQGARFETQYF. The CDR3 nucleotides read TGTGCCAGCAGTGAACAGGGGGCGCGTTTTGAGACCCAGTACTTC. The chain has TRBV6-1 and TRBJ2-5, with 8 bases identical to TRBD1. The V gene end was trimmed by 2 bases and the J gene end by 5 bases; junction bases not matched to a gene: 7. CDR1 and CDR2 (germline): MNHNS, SASEGT. The CDR3 is 15 amino acids.

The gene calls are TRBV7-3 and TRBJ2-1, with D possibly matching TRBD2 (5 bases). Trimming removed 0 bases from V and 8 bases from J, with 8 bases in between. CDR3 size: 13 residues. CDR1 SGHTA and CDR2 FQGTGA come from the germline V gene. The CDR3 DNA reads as TGTGCCAGCAGCTTAACACTAGTCGATGAGCAGTTCTTC. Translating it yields CASSLTLVDEQFF.

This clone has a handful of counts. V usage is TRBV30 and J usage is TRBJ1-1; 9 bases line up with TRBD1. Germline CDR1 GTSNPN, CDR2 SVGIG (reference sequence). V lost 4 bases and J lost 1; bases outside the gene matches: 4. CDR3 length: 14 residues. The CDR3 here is CAWNRQGGNTEAFF. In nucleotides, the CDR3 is TGTGCCTGGAACCGACAGGGGGGGAACACTGAAGCTTTCTTT.

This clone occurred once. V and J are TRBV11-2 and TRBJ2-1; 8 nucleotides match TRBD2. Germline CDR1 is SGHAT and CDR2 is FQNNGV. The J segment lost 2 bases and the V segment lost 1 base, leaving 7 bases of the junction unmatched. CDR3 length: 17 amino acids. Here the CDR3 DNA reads TGTGCCAGCAGCTTAGGGCCCGGGAGGGCAACCTACAATGAGCAGTTCTTC. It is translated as CASSLGPGRATYNEQFF.

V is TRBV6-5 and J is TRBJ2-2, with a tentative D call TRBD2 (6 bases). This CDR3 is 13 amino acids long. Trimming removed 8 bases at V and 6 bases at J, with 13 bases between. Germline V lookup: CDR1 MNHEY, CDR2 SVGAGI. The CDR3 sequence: CASGGQAAGELFF. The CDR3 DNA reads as TGTGCCAGCGGAGGGCAGGCCGCCGGGGAGCTGTTTTTT.

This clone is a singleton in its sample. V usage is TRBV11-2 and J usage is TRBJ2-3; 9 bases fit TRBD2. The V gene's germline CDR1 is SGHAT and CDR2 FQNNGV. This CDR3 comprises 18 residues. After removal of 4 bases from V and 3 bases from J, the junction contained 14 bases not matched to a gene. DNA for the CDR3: TGTGCCAGCAGCTCCTTGGGGTCTGGGAGCGGGAGGACAGATACGCAGTATTTT. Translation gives CASSSLGSGSGRTDTQYF.